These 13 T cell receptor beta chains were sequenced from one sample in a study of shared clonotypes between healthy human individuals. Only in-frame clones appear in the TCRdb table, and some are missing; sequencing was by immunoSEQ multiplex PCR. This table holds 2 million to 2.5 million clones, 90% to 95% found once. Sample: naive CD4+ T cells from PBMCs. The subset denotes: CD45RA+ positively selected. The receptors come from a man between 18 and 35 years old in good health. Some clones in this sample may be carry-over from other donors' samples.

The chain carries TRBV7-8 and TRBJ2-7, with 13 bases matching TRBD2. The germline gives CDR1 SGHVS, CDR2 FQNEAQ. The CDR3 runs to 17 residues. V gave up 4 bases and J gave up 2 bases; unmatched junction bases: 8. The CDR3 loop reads CASSSRTSGSLAYEQYF. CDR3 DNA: TGTGCCAGCAGCTCACGGACTAGCGGGAGTTTAGCCTACGAGCAGTACTTC.

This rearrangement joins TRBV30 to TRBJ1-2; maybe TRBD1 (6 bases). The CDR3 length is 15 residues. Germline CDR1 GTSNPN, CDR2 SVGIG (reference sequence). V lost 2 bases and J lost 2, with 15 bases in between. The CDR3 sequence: CAWSSPGGANYGYTF. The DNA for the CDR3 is TGTGCCTGGAGTTCCCCCGGGGGCGCCAACTATGGCTACACCTTC.

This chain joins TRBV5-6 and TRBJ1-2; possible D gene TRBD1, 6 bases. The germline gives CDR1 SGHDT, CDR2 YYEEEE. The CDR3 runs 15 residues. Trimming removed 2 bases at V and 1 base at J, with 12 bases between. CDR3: CASSLRTVFNYGYTF. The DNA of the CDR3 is TGTGCCAGCAGCTTAAGGACAGTTTTTAACTATGGCTACACCTTC.

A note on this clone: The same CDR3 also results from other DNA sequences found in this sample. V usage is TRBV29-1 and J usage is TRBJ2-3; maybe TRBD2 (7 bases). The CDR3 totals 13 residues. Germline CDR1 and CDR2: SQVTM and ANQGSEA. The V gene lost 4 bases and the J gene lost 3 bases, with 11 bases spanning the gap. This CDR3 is CSVVRGGTDTQYF. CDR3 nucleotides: TGCAGCGTTGTGAGGGGGGGAACAGATACGCAGTATTTT.

The DNA for the CDR3 is TGTGCCAGCAGCTTAGGTTCCCGGCAGGGGAAAGGCTACACCTTC. Translated: CASSLGSRQGKGYTF. The gene calls are TRBV7-2 and TRBJ1-2, with a tentative D call TRBD1 (6 bases). CDR1 is SGHTA and CDR2 is FQGNSA in the germline V gene. The CDR3 sequence is 15 residues long. V dropped 1 base and J dropped 8 bases, with 17 bases sitting between them.

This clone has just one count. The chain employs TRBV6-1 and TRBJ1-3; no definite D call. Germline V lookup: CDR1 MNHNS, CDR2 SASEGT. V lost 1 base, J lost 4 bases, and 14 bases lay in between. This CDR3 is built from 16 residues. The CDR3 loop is CASSEVWTRSGNTIYF. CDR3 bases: TGTGCCAGCAGTGAAGTCTGGACCAGGTCGGGAAACACCATATATTTT.

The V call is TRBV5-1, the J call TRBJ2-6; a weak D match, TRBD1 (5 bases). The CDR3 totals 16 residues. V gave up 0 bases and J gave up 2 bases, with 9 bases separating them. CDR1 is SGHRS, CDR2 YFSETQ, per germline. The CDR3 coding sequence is TGCGCCAGCAGCTTGGATTCAGGGACTGGGGCCAACGTCCTGACTTTC. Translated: CASSLDSGTGANVLTF.

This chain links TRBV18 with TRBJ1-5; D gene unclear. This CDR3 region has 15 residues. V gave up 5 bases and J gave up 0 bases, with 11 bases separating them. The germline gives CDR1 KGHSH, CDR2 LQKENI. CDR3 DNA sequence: TGTGCCAGCTCATGGCAGGCGGATAGCAATCAGCCCCAGCATTTT. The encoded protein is CASSWQADSNQPQHF.

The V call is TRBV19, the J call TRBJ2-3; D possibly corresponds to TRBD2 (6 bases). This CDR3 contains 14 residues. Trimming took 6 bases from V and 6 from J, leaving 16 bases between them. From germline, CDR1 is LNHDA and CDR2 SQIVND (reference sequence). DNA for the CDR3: TGTGCCAGTAGATTACGGGGGATTCGGGATACGCAGTATTTT. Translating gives CASRLRGIRDTQYF.

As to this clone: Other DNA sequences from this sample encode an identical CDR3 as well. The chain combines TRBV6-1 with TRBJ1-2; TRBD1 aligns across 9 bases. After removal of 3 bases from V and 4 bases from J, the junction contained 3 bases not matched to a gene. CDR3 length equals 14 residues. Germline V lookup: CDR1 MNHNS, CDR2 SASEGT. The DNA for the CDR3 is TGTGCCAGCAGTGAGAGGGGACAGGGCTATGGCTACACCTTC. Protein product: CASSERGQGYGYTF.

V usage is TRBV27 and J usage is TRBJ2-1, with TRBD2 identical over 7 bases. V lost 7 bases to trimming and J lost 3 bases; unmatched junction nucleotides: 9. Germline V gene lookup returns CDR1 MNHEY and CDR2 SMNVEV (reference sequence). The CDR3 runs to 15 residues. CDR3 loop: CASTLGGSYYNEQFF. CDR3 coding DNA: TGTGCCAGCACCTTGGGAGGGAGTTACTACAATGAGCAGTTCTTC.

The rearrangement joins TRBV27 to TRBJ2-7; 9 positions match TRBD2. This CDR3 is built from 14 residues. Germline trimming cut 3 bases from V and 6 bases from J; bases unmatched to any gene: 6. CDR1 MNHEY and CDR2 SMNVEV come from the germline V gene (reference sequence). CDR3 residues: CASSLRLAGFEQYF. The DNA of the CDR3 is TGTGCCAGCAGTTTGCGGCTAGCGGGATTCGAGCAGTACTTC.

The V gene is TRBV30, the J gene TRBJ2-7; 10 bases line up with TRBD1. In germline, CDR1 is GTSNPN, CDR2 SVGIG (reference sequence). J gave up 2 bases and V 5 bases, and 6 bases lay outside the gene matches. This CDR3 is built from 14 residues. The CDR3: CAWRRDRGPYEQYF. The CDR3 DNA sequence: TGTGCCTGGCGCCGGGACAGGGGCCCCTACGAGCAGTACTTC.